Reported below is one TCR beta chain. Its recognized antigen is unknown. Base qualities are not recorded, but no much larger clone differs from it by a single base. The receptor library was made with the immunoSEQ multiplex PCR assay. A mixture of 60 forward primers for TCR Vbeta segments and 13 reverse primers for TCR Jbeta segments was used in the multiplex PCR. The CDR3 region of rearranged TCR beta genes was amplified from genomic DNA with a multiplex PCR assay. The amplified TCR beta libraries were sequenced on the Illumina HiSeq System as 87-base-pair reads. In the original analysis: A later analysis counted about 76 million unique TCR beta chains across the 670 or so repertoires, and some 11 million of these chains were shared by at least two donors. A nearest-neighbor algorithm error-corrected the raw reads and collapsed the reads into unique sequences, merging closely related sequences to remove PCR and sequencing errors. To assign V, D and J gene segments, CDR3 sequences were aligned to IMGT reference sequences. Each retained sequence needed at least a six-nucleotide match to both a V gene segment and a J gene segment. A rearrangement was called productive if the CDR3 had no stop codons and remained in frame with V and J, and every other rearrangement was called non-productive. CDR3 was defined according to IMGT convention as the region running from the second conserved V-encoded cysteine to the conserved J-encoded phenylalanine. The earlier analysis of about 570 of the donors excluded any sequence lacking an unambiguous match to a single V gene segment. In an earlier analysis of a few hundred of the donors, V segments were called functional above 56.7% productive rearrangements and were called segregating when the between-donor standard deviation exceeded 5%. A statistical classification framework was built for diagnosing cytomegalovirus status from the catalog of TCR beta chain sequences. A later analysis assigned V and J genes by comparing TCR nucleotide sequences with IMGT/GENE-DB human TR gene sequences. A later analysis assigned CDR3 sequences and most-parsimonious VDJ recombination scenarios with the TCRdist pipeline. In a later analysis, each TCR beta chain was defined by its CDR3 amino acid sequence together with its V-gene family, and reads without a unique V-gene family were excluded. A later analysis removed several hundred highly shared, low-generation-probability nucleotide sequences to deal with suspected cross-contamination and a sequencing artifact. A later analysis calculated a clonal expansion index for each public chain from normalized within-repertoire ranks of inferred template counts. In a later analysis, generation probabilities were computed using a VDJ recombination model fitted to out-of-frame rearrangements, and the results were checked against IGoR. In a later analysis, TCR-TCR, TCR-HLA and TCR-CMV co-occurrence was scored with hypergeometric tests, and a repertoire-size bias correction was applied to TCR pairs. A later analysis estimated false discovery rates by permuting HLA or CMV assignments 20 times. In a later analysis, co-occurring TCRs were grouped with DBSCAN, and TCRdist sequence similarity was added when clustering was performed within HLA-allele-positive subsets. Repertoires with fewer than 30,000 or more than 120,000 public chains were left out of co-occurrence clustering, as were four to six repertoires with anomalous nucleotide sharing. This is the immuneACCESS table as TCRdb keeps it, with only in-frame sequences that have V and J called. A part of the clones is gone; compared with another copy, unresolved V genes explain less than half, and the rest is unexplained. The DNA gave D and trimming, while V, J and clone size come from that table. The sample has about 130,000 clones on record, 60% to 85% of them singletons. 6% to 8.5% of the sample goes to the ten largest clones.

This sample stems from a study of cytomegalovirus exposure and HLA in healthy donors (dated by TCRdb to about 2017). Study-wide context: An earlier analysis of several hundred of the donors reported roughly 300 Gb of sequence data and 120 million or so unique TCR beta sequences from 150 million to 200 million T cells. Roughly 5 DR-DQ haplotypes were handled as single units for association and clustering, since linkage in the cohort was strong. Alongside the repertoire data, information on donor age, sex, ethnicity and CMV serostatus was compiled. Rather than drawing on any new phenotypic data, the later analysis identified candidate immune exposures from TCR beta sequences and the way those sequences occurred across donors. The study aimed to test whether signatures of past pathogen exposure could be identified by cataloging public T cell receptors. The number of typed donors differed by locus: about 620-640 for A, B, C, DRB1 and DQB1; 500 to 550 for DQA1; approximately 610 for DPA1; and around 470 for DPB1. Besides the first cohort of around 670 subjects, a separate validation cohort made up of 90 to 150 different subjects was used. An early release that covered 640 HLA-typed donors contained about 300 gigabases of sequencing data and 70 million to 100 million unique TCR sequences. To predict cytomegalovirus infection status, the study combined high-throughput TCR immunosequencing, statistical association of individual TCRs with disease status, and machine learning. Of the 300 to 500 genotyped donors, roughly 80% were placed in the genetic ancestry cluster associated with self-reported Caucasian donors. Using immunosequencing, the study profiled T cell repertoires from 666 subjects and related those repertoires to cytomegalovirus serostatus. In a later genetic analysis, genome-wide SNP genotypes for about 60% of the 666 donors were used, and that subset was treated as a discovery cohort. Every repertoire in the discovery cohort had been generated on one and the same sequencing platform. To decide whether each TCR beta V gene segment behaved as functional or pseudogenic, an earlier analysis of approximately 600 of the donors relied on high-throughput TCR beta sequencing. A later analysis re-analyzed previously published TCR beta repertoires from roughly 690 donors and added high-resolution HLA genotyping to study TCR occurrence patterns. Among almost 400 genotyped donors of the cohort, an average of approximately 240,000 unique TCR beta nucleotide sequences were sequenced per donor, roughly a sixth of them non-productive. HLA typing included class I and class II loci at four-digit resolution.

The CDR3 holds 15 amino acids from the cysteine to the phenylalanine. Here the CDR3 DNA is all that survives: 45 bases in frame from base 1. CDR1 and CDR2 are read off the germline V gene as MDHEN and SYDVKM. Unmatched junction bases come to 12, with V trimmed by 6 bases and J by 6 bases. The cohort was made up of approximately 700 healthy bone marrow donors. At the time of sampling, every cohort member was nominally healthy, though immune exposures that went unrecorded were likely present. The donor tested CMV seronegative, placing the donor among the 350 to 400 seronegative members of the cohort. A peripheral blood sample was collected from each donor, and TCR beta sequencing was performed on peripheral blood mononuclear cells. The Qiagen DNeasy Blood Extraction Kit was used to extract genomic DNA from the blood cell samples. Study-wide findings and limitations: An earlier analysis of around 500 of the donors showed that most TCR beta V segments appeared in productive rearrangements either about 87% or about 30% of the time, which broadly matched IMGT annotations. It was suggested by the authors that the approach could potentially be generalized to other disease states and immunological phenotypes. Because counts were too low, approximately 18 rarely observed V segments, including chromosome 9 orphons, were excluded from the earlier analysis of around 640 of the donors. A further reported finding was that TCR beta sequences accurately predicted the HLA-A and HLA-B alleles for most subjects in the first cohort. In a later analysis, around 15,000 TCR beta sequences were associated with specific HLA alleles at a false discovery rate of 0.05. In vitro tests confirmed that three of the cytomegalovirus-associated TCR beta chains recognize cytomegalovirus antigens. Cytomegalovirus status was reported to be diagnosed by the classifier with high specificity and sensitivity in both the original and validation cohorts. The presence/absence analyses assumed that sequencing depth was roughly uniform across donors, and that assumption may not be true. According to a later analysis, TCR association rates differed among HLA loci, with DRB1 alleles showing the most associated TCRs and HLA-C alleles showing the fewest. Across donors, most TCR sequences were observed very rarely, whereas some public TCRs were present in many individuals. Only TCR beta chains were sequenced in this cohort, and the absence of alpha or paired-chain data limited detectable features. A later analysis reported that several top co-occurrence clusters appeared linked to parvovirus B19, influenza, CMV and Epstein-Barr virus. In a later analysis, HLA-associated TCR beta chains were found to be more clonally expanded and to have lower generation probabilities than equally common non-associated chains. In a later genetic analysis, a missense DCLRE1C variant was associated with V-gene and J-gene trimming of TCR beta chains, and the association was replicated in an independent cohort. Most CMV-associated TCR beta chains appeared to be HLA-restricted in a later analysis, and the HLA associations seemed to be driven largely by CMV exposure. Because the 87-base-pair reads could not distinguish some IMGT-functional V segments, including TRBV6-2 and TRBV6-3, those segments were excluded. A later genetic analysis reported fewer N-insertions in productive TCRs among donors in an Asian-associated ancestry cluster than the roughly 700-donor mean. Correlated functional status among segregating V segments might reflect linkage disequilibrium, but an unknown experimental factor could not be ruled out. The study listed approximately 150 TCR beta chains as associated with cytomegalovirus. Assigning TCR associations to individual alleles was difficult when HLA alleles, especially DR and DQ, strongly co-occurred. A group of highly shared sequence variants was considered likely to be a technical artifact of the sequencing pipeline. For the cohort, immune exposure information was limited to CMV serostatus. Because HLA typing was unavailable for some donors at each locus, only the typed subset was used in association tests.

The material sequenced was PBMCs. This TCR was sampled from a man in his thirties or forties in good health and CMV-seronegative. This receptor chain uses TRBV28 and TRBJ2-3; 7 central nucleotides agree with TRBD2. The DNA sequence is as follows: TGTGCCAGCAGCCCACTACTAGCGCTGGGGGATACGCAGTATTTT. Its translation reads: CASSPLLALGDTQYF.